The 24 T cell receptor beta chains presented below share a single source sample, sequenced in a study of blood T cells in healthy people across ages. The second PCR ran about 6 to 12 cycles with a sample-barcoded 5' primer and J-beta primers. TCRdb re-analysed the 5' RACE reads in MiXCR, keeping a single row per CDR3 protein. This table has around 2 million distinct CDR3 sequences, 39% appearing once. The specimen sequenced was blood. These receptor sequences come from a human donor in good health.

This clonotype occurred once. The V call is TRBV9, the J call TRBJ1-1; TRBD1 aligns across 7 bases. With 0 bases clipped from V and 5 bases from J, the junction kept 13 bases outside the gene matches. The CDR3 extends over 17 amino acids. From germline, CDR1 is SGDLS and CDR2 YYNGEE. CDR3: CASSVAPDRSAGTEAFF. CDR3 DNA sequence: TGTGCCAGCAGCGTAGCTCCGGACAGGTCCGCCGGGACTGAAGCTTTCTTT.

V is TRBV12-3 or TRBV12-4 and J is TRBJ2-7; D ambiguous. V was clipped by 6 bases and J by 3 bases, with 9 bases between them. This CDR3 comprises 12 residues. In DNA, the CDR3 is TGTGCCAGCAGCTCGACATTCTACGAGCAGTACTTC. Translated, it gives CASSSTFYEQYF.

The rearrangement joins TRBV6-1 to TRBJ2-4; D is possibly TRBD1 (5 bases). The J call is uncertain, as TRBJ2-7 better fits the DNA end. The germline V gene encodes CDR1 MNHNS and CDR2 SASEGT. This CDR3 spans 13 amino acids. The CDR3, as DNA: TGTGCCAGCCTTCACCTACTGACAGACGAGCAGTACTTC. Residues: CASLHLLTDEQYF.

This clonotype appeared many times. The rearrangement joins TRBV7-2 to TRBJ2-5; possible D gene TRBD2, 5 bases. The CDR3 spans 13 residues. Germline V CDR1 and CDR2: SGHTA, FQGNSA. V was clipped by 5 bases and J by 4 bases, with 11 bases between them. In nucleotides, the CDR3 is TGTGCCAGCAGCCAATGGACTTTAGAGACCCAGTACTTC. It translates to CASSQWTLETQYF.

This clonotype was observed a few times. The chain joins TRBV14 to TRBJ2-7, with D uncertain. The V gene's germline CDR1 is SGHDN and CDR2 FVKESK. CDR3 length: 14 residues. V was trimmed by 5 bases and J by 4 bases, leaving 15 bases between them. The CDR3 DNA follows: TGTGCCAGCAGCGCCCTCGGCGTCCCATACGAGCAGTACTTC. Protein product: CASSALGVPYEQYF.

This clonotype was counted a few times. This rearrangement joins TRBV12-3 or TRBV12-4 to TRBJ2-1; D possibly uses TRBD1 or TRBD2 (6 bases each). CDR3 length: 16 amino acids. V was cut by 8 bases and J by 7 bases, with 24 bases left in between. Here the CDR3 reads CASVYRGEKGGNEQFF. CDR3 nucleotide sequence: TGTGCCAGCGTTTATAGGGGGGAGAAGGGTGGGAATGAGCAGTTCTTC.

The rearrangement uses TRBV7-9 and TRBJ2-7; 8 bases are a match to TRBD2. The CDR3 spans 15 residues. V was clipped by 2 bases and J by 4 bases; unmatched bases: 7. The V gene's germline CDR1 is SEHNR and CDR2 FQNEAQ (reference sequence). The CDR3 region is CASSLISGASYEQYF. CDR3 coding DNA: TGTGCCAGCAGCTTAATTAGCGGGGCGAGTTACGAGCAGTACTTC.

The gene calls are TRBV2 and TRBJ2-3, with 7 bases identical to TRBD1. The CDR3 extends over 15 amino acids. Germline V lookup: CDR1 SNHLY, CDR2 FYNNEI. The V segment lost 4 bases and the J segment 0 bases; nucleotides outside the gene matches: 4. DNA for the CDR3: TGTGCCAGCAGTGTACAGGGGCAGAGCACAGATACGCAGTATTTT. Protein: CASSVQGQSTDTQYF.

The sample holds a few counts of this clonotype. The V and J genes are TRBV14 and TRBJ2-3; 8 bases align to TRBD2. The V gene end was trimmed by 4 bases and the J gene end by 5 bases; junction bases not matched to a gene: 8. CDR1 and CDR2 from the germline V gene are SGHDN and FVKESK. The CDR3 extends over 15 amino acids. The CDR3 DNA follows: TGTGCCAGCAGCCCCCGGGGGGGACTGAGAGATACGCAGTATTTT. Amino acids: CASSPRGGLRDTQYF.

The rearrangement uses TRBV7-9 and TRBJ2-7, with 8 bases aligning to TRBD1. Looked up from germline, CDR1 is SEHNR and CDR2 is FQNEAQ (reference sequence). The CDR3 runs to 14 residues. Trimming removed 5 bases from V and 3 bases from J; junction bases left unmatched: 6. The CDR3 DNA reads as TGTGCCAGCAGCGGGGACAGGATCGGCTACGAGCAGTACTTC. Its translation is CASSGDRIGYEQYF.

A few counts support this clonotype. The chain employs TRBV29-1 and TRBJ1-4, with D unresolved. The CDR3 has 13 amino acids. Deletions cut 7 bases from V and 7 bases from J, with 16 bases between. The germline CDR1 and CDR2 sequences are SQVTM and ANQGSEA. This chain's CDR3 is CSASGSRTEKLFF. DNA of the CDR3: TGCAGCGCCTCCGGATCCCGGACTGAAAAACTGTTTTTT.

The V call is TRBV6-6, the J call TRBJ1-4; 7 bases are a match to TRBD1. This CDR3 spans 14 amino acids. The trim removed 6 bases at V and 8 bases at J, leaving 9 bases unmatched. Germline V gives CDR1 MNHNY, CDR2 SVGAGI (reference sequence). The CDR3 protein is CASRKGQVGEKLFF. CDR3 nucleotides: TGTGCCAGCAGAAAAGGACAGGTCGGGGAAAAACTGTTTTTT.

As concerns this clonotype: A single base separates this from a much larger clone, so it may be a read error. The gene calls are TRBV7-2 and TRBJ2-1, with TRBD1 as a possible D gene (6 bases). Germline CDR1 reads SGHTA; CDR2 reads FQGNSA. The CDR3 is made up of 13 amino acids. The CDR3 nucleotides read TGTGCCTGCAGCACGGACAGCTACAATGAGCAGTTCTTC. Amino acids: CACSTDSYNEQFF.

The chain's CDR3 is CASSARWGEVQFF. The DNA for the CDR3 is TGTGCCAGCAGCGCTCGTTGGGGCGAGGTCCAGTTCTTC. This chain links TRBV6-1 with TRBJ2-1, with D possibly being TRBD1 (5 bases). CDR3 length: 13 amino acids. The ends were cut back, 6 bases at V and 13 bases at J, with 19 bases in the middle. CDR1 and CDR2 from the germline V gene are MNHNS and SASEGT.

This clonotype was observed a handful of times. The chain is built from TRBV7-3 and TRBJ2-5; D possibly corresponds to TRBD1 (7 bases). V lost 5 bases and J 3 bases, leaving 13 bases between the germline ends. Germline CDR1 SGHTA, CDR2 FQGTGA. The CDR3 runs 14 residues. The CDR3 DNA reads TGTGCCAGCAGCCGCGACAGGGAGGAAGAGACCCAGTACTTC. Its translation is CASSRDREEETQYF.

V gene TRBV29-1 combines with J gene TRBJ2-3, with D tentatively TRBD1 or TRBD2 (5 bases each). V was pared by 4 bases and J by 0 bases, with 14 bases between. Germline lookup yields CDR1 SQVTM and CDR2 ANQGSEA. The CDR3 has 15 amino acids. The CDR3 nucleotides read TGCAGCGTTGGGGAACGGGACCTTAGCACAGATACGCAGTATTTT. This encodes CSVGERDLSTDTQYF.

The chain recombines TRBV20-1 with TRBJ2-4; 12 nucleotides match TRBD2. Gene TRBJ2-7 matches the end of the DNA better, so the J call may be wrong. Germline-derived CDR1 and CDR2 are DFQATT and SNEGSKA (reference sequence). This CDR3 has 16 amino acids. The CDR3 DNA is TGCAGTGCTCGACTAGCGGGGGCCAATTACATGGGCGAGCAGTACTTC. Protein: CSARLAGANYMGEQYF.

The rearrangement uses TRBV29-1 and TRBJ1-5; D is possibly TRBD1 (6 bases). Trimming removed 5 bases at V and 3 bases at J, with 11 bases between. The germline V gene encodes CDR1 SQVTM and CDR2 ANQGSEA. CDR3 length: 13 amino acids. The CDR3 nucleotides are TGCAGCGTTTCCAGGGGCTACAATCAGCCCCAGCATTTT. The encoded protein is CSVSRGYNQPQHF.

The CDR3 spells CASSPERRESTYEQYF. DNA for the CDR3: TGTGCCAGCAGCCCCGAACGCAGGGAAAGTACCTACGAGCAGTACTTC. J is TRBJ2-7 and V is TRBV7-2; a possible D gene is TRBD1 (5 bases). CDR3 length: 16 residues. The germline V gene encodes CDR1 SGHTA and CDR2 FQGNSA. V lost 5 bases to trimming and J lost 2 bases, with 19 bases between them.

V usage is TRBV5-5 and J usage is TRBJ2-5; TRBD1 is a possible D gene (5 bases). Trimming removed 0 bases from V and 4 bases from J, with 10 bases in between. Germline V gene sequence: CDR1 SGHKS, CDR2 YYEKEE (reference sequence). This CDR3 contains 14 residues. CDR3 sequence: CASSLDPRGETQYF. In DNA, the CDR3 is TGTGCCAGCAGCTTGGATCCAAGGGGAGAGACCCAGTACTTC. The whole variable domain, filled in from reference TRBV5-5 and TRBJ2-5, reads DAGVTQSPTHLIKTRGQQVTLRCSPISGHKSVSWYQQVLGQGPQFIFQYYEKEERGRGNFPDRFSARQFPNYSSELNVNALLLGDSALYLCASSLDPRGETQYFGPGTRLLVL.

This clonotype occurred a few times. This rearrangement joins TRBV12-3 or TRBV12-4 to TRBJ1-1, with D possibly TRBD1 on 5 matching bases. Trimming left V 3 bases short and J 1 base short, with 12 bases between. The CDR3 loop spans 15 amino acids. The CDR3 loop reads CASSFGGVGNTEAFF. The CDR3 coding sequence is TGTGCCAGCAGTTTTGGGGGTGTGGGGAACACTGAAGCTTTCTTT.

This clonotype has only a few counts. V usage is TRBV11-2 and J usage is TRBJ2-1; D uncertain. Germline CDR1 is SGHAT and CDR2 is FQNNGV. V was clipped by 1 base and J by 9 bases, with 10 bases between them. CDR3 length equals 13 residues. The CDR3, as DNA: TGTGCCAGCAGCTTAGTGGTATCTATTGAGCAGTTCTTC. It is translated as CASSLVVSIEQFF.

Only a few counts were recorded for this clonotype. This chain links TRBV4-1 with TRBJ2-5; the D gene is possibly TRBD2 (5 bases). Germline V gives CDR1 MGHRA, CDR2 YSYEKL. V shed 6 bases and J shed 0 bases, with 23 bases lying between them. The CDR3 has 18 amino acids. The chain's CDR3 is CASSPYPPNEGYQETQYF. The CDR3 DNA reads TGCGCCAGCAGTCCCTATCCACCGAACGAGGGATACCAAGAGACCCAGTACTTC.

This clonotype was observed a few times. This chain joins TRBV12-3 or TRBV12-4 and TRBJ2-3; D remains ambiguous. Between the trimmed V and J ends, which lost 3 bases and 7 bases, there was a span of 8 bases. The CDR3 length is 12 residues. The CDR3 protein is CASSFELYTQYF. CDR3 bases: TGTGCCAGCAGTTTCGAGCTTTATACGCAGTATTTT.